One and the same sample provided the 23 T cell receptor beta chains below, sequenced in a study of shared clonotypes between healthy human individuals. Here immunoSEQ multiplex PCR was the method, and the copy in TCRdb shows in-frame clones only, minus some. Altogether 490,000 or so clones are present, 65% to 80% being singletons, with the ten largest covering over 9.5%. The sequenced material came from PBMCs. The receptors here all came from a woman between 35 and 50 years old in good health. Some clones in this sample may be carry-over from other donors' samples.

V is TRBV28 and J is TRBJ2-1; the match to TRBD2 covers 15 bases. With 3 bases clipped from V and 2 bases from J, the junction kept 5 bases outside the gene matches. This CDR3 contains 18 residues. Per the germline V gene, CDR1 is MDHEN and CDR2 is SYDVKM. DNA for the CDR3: TGTGCCAGCAGTTTCCCTGGGACTAGCGGGGGGACCTACAATGAGCAGTTCTTC. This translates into CASSFPGTSGGTYNEQFF.

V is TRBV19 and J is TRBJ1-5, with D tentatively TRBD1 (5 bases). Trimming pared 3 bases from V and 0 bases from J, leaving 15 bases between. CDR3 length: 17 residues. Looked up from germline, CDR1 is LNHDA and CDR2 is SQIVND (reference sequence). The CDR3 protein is CASSIHRGEYSNQPQHF. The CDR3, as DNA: TGTGCCAGTAGTATTCACCGGGGCGAATATAGCAATCAGCCCCAGCATTTT.

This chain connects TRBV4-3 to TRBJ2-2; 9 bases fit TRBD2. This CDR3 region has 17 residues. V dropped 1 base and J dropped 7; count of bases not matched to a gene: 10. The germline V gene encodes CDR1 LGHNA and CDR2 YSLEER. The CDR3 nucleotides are TGCGCCAGCAGCCAAGGAGGGGGCAGCGGGAGGATCGGGGAGCTGTTTTTT. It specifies CASSQGGGSGRIGELFF.

Here the CDR3 reads CASSLGRILGGNTIYF. The CDR3 region has the DNA TGCGCCAGCAGCTTGGGACGGATACTTGGAGGAAACACCATATATTTT. The chain carries TRBV5-1 and TRBJ1-3; D is uncertain. The CDR3 is made up of 16 amino acids. Germline V gene data show CDR1 as SGHRS and CDR2 as YFSETQ. The V end was cut by 0 bases, the J end by 4 bases, with 14 bases between.

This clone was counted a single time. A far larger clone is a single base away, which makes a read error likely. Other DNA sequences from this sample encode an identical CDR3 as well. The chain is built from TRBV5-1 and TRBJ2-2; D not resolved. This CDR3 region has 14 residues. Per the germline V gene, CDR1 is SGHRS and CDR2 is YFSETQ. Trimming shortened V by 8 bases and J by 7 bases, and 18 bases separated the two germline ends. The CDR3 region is CASSPFGGGGELFF. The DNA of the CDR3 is TGCGCCAGTAGCCCCTTTGGCGGTGGCGGGGAGCTGTTTTTT.

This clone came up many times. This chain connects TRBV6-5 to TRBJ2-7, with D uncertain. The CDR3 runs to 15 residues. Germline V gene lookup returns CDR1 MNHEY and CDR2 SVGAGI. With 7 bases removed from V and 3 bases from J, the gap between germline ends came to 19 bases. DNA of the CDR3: TGTGCCAGCACCCCTCCTTCCGGGTCACTCTACGAGCAGTACTTC. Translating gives CASTPPSGSLYEQYF.

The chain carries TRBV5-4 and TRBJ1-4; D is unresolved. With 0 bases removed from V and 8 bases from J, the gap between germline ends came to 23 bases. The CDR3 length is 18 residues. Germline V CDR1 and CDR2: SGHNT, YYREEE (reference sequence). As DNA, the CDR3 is TGTGCCAGCAGCTTGGCTCTCGCCCGGGCCAAGCAGTGGGAAAAACTGTTTTTT. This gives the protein CASSLALARAKQWEKLFF.

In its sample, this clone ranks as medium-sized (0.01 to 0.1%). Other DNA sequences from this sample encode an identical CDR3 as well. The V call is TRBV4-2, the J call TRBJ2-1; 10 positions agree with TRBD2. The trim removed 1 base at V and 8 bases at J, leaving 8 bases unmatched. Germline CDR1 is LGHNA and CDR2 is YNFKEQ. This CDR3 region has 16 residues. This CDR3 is CASSQAASGSFHEQFF. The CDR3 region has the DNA TGTGCCAGCAGCCAAGCGGCTAGCGGGAGTTTCCATGAGCAGTTCTTC.

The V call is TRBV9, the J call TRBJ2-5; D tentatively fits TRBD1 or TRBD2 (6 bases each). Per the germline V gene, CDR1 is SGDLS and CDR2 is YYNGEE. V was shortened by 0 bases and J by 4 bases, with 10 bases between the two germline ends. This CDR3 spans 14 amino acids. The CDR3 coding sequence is TGTGCCAGCAGCGTAGTAGGGGGGTCAGAGACCCAGTACTTC. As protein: CASSVVGGSETQYF.

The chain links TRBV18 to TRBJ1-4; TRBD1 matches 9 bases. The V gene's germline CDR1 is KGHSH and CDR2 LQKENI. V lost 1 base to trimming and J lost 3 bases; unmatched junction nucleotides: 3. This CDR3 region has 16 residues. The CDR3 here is CASSPRQGDANEKLFF. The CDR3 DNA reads TGTGCCAGCTCACCACGACAGGGGGATGCTAATGAAAAACTGTTTTTT.

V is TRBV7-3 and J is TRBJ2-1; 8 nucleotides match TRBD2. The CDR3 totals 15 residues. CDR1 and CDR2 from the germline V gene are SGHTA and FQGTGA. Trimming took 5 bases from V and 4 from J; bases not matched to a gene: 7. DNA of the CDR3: TGTGCCAGCAGCCCCCAACTAGCGGAGTACAATGAGCAGTTCTTC. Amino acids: CASSPQLAEYNEQFF.

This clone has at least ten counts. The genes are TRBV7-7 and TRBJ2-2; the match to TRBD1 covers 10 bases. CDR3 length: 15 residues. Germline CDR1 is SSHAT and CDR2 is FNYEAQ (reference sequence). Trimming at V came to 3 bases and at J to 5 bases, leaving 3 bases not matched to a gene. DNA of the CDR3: TGTGCCAGCAGCTTGAGGACAGGGGGAACCGGGGAGCTGTTTTTT. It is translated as CASSLRTGGTGELFF.

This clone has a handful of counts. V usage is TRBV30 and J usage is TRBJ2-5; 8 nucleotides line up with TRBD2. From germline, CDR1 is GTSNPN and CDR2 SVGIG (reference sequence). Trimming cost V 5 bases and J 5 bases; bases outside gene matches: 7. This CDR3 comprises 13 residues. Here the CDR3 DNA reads TGTGCCTGGCACCGGGGGGGGTCGGAGACCCAGTACTTC. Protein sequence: CAWHRGGSETQYF.

The CDR3 loop is CASSSGPLNTEAFF. The CDR3 DNA is TGTGCCAGCAGCTCGGGCCCCTTGAACACTGAAGCTTTCTTT. The chain is built from TRBV6-5 and TRBJ1-1, with D hard to call. CDR3 length equals 14 residues. Germline loops: CDR1 MNHEY, CDR2 SVGAGI. Trimming shortened V by 6 bases and J by 0 bases, and 11 bases separated the two germline ends.

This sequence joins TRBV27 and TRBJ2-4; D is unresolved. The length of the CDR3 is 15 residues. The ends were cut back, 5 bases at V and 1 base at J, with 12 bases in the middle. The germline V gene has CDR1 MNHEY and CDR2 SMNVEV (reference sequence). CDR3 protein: CASSITYGAKNIQYF. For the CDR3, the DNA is TGTGCCAGCAGTATCACGTATGGGGCCAAAAACATTCAGTACTTC.

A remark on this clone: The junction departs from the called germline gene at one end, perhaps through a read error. The CDR3 nucleotides read TGCGCCAGCAGGTTGGGGGGGCAAGAGACCCAGTACTTC. Residues: CASRLGGQETQYF. This chain uses TRBV5-1 with TRBJ2-5; 7 bases align to TRBD2. The CDR3 runs to 13 residues. Looked up from germline, CDR1 is SGHRS and CDR2 is YFSETQ.

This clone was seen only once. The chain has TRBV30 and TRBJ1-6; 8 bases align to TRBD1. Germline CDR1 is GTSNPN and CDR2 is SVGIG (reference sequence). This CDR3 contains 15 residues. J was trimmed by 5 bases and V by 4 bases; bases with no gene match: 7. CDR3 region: CAWTFDRGHNSPLHF. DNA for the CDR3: TGTGCCTGGACCTTCGACAGGGGCCATAATTCACCCCTCCACTTT.

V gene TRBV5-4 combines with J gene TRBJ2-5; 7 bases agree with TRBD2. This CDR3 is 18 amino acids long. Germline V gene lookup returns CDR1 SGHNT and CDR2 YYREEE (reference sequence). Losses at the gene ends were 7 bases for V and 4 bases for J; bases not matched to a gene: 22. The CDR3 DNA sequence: TGTGCCAGCTCCCCCCCGGCTAGCGGAGGAGGGAGTGGAGAGACCCAGTACTTC. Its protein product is CASSPPASGGGSGETQYF. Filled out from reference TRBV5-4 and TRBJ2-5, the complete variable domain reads ETGVTQSPTHLIKTRGQQVTLRCSSQSGHNTVSWYQQALGQGPQFIFQYYREEENGRGNFPPRFSGLQFPNYSSELNVNALELDDSALYLCASSPPASGGGSGETQYFGPGTRLLVL.

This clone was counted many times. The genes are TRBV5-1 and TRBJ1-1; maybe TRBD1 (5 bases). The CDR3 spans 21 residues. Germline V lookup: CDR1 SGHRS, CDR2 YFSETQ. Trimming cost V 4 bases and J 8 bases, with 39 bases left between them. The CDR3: CASSPVGTRRPLGIRGPEAFF. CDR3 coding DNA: TGCGCCAGCAGCCCGGTCGGGACTCGACGACCCTTAGGGATCAGAGGCCCCGAAGCTTTCTTT.

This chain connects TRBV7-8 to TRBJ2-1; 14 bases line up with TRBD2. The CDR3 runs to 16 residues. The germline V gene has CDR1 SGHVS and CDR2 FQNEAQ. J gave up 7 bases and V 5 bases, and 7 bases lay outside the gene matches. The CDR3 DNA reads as TGTGCCAGCAGCCCAGGGACTAGCGGGAGTAGAAATGAGCAGTTCTTC. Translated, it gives CASSPGTSGSRNEQFF.

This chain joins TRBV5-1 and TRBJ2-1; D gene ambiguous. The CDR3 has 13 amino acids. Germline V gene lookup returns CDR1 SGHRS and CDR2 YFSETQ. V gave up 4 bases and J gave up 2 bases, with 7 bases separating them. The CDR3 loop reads CASSPSPYNEQFF. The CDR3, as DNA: TGCGCCAGCAGCCCCTCTCCCTACAATGAGCAGTTCTTC.

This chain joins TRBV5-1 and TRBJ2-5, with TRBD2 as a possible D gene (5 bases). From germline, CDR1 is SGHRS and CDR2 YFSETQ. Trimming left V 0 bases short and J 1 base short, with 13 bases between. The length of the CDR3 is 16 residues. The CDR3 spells CASSLGTAVAQETQYF. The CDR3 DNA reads TGCGCCAGCAGCTTGGGTACAGCGGTGGCCCAAGAGACCCAGTACTTC.

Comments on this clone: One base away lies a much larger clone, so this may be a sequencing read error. CDR3 in DNA: TGTGCCAGCAGCCCCCGGACAGGGCAGGAAAAACTGTTTTTT. Its protein is CASSPRTGQEKLFF. The V and J genes are TRBV9 and TRBJ1-4; TRBD1 aligns across 8 bases. This CDR3 has 14 amino acids. The J segment lost 8 bases and the V segment lost 4 bases, leaving 7 bases of the junction unmatched. Looked up from germline, CDR1 is SGDLS and CDR2 is YYNGEE.